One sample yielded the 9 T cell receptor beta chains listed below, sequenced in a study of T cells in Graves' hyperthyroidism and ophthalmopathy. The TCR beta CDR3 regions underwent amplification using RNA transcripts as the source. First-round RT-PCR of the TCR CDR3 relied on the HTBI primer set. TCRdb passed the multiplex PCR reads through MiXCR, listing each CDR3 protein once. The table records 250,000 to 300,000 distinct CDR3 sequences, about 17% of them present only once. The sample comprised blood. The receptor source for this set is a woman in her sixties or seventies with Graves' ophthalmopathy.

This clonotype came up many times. CDR3 region: CAISELNTEAFF. The CDR3 nucleotides read TGTGCCATCAGTGAGTTGAACACTGAAGCTTTCTTT. This sequence joins TRBV10-3 and TRBJ1-1, with no clear D. Germline V lookup: CDR1 ENHRY, CDR2 SYGVKD. This CDR3 is built from 12 residues. V was cut by 1 base and J by 0 bases, with 0 bases left in between.

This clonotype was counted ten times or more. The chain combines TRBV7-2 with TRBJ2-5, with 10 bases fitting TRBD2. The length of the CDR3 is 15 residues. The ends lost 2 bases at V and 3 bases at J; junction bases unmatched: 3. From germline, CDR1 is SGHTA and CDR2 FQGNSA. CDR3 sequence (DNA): TGTGCCAGCAGCTTACTAGCGGGAGTGGAAGAGACCCAGTACTTC. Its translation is CASSLLAGVEETQYF.

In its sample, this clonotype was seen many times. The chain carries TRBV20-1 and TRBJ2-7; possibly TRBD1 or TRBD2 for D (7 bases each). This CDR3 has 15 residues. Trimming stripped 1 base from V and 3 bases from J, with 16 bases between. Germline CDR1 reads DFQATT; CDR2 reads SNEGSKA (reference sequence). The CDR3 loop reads CSARGGGQQLYEQYF. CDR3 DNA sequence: TGCAGTGCTAGAGGGGGGGGACAGCAACTCTACGAGCAGTACTTC.

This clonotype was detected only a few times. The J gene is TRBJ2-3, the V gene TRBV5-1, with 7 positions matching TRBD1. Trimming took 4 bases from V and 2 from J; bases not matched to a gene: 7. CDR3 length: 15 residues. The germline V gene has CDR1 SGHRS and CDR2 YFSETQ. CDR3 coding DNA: TGCGCCAGCAGCCCCGTGACAGGGAACACAGATACGCAGTATTTT. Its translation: CASSPVTGNTDTQYF.

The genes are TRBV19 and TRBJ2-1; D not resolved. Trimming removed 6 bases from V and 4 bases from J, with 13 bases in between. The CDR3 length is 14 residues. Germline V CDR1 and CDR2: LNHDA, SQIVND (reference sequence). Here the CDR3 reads CASSLPGLYNEQFF. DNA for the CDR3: TGTGCCAGTAGCCTACCGGGCCTTTACAATGAGCAGTTCTTC. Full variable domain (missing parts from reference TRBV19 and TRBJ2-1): DGGITQSPKYLFRKEGQNVTLSCEQNLNHDAMYWYRQDPGQGLRLIYYSQIVNDFQKGDIAEGYSVSREKKESFPLTVTSAQKNPTAFYLCASSLPGLYNEQFFGPGTRLTVL.

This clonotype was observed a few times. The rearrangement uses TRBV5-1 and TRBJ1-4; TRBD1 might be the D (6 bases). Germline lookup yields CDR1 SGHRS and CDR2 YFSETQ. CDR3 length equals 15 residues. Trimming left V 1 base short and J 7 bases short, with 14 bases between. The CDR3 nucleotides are TGCGCCAGCAGCTTGTCTGGTAGGGGGACTGAAAAACTGTTTTTT. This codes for CASSLSGRGTEKLFF.

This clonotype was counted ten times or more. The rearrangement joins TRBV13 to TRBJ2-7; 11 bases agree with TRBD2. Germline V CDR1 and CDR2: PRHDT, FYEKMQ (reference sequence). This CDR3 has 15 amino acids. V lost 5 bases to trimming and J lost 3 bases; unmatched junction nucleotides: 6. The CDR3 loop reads CASSAKGLADYEQYF. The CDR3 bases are TGTGCCAGCAGCGCGAAGGGACTAGCGGACTACGAGCAGTACTTC. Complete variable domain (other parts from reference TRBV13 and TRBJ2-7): AAGVIQSPRHLIKEKRETATLKCYPIPRHDTVYWYQQGPGQDPQFLISFYEKMQSDKGSIPDRFSAQQFSDYHSELNMSSLELGDSALYFCASSAKGLADYEQYFGPGTRLTVT.

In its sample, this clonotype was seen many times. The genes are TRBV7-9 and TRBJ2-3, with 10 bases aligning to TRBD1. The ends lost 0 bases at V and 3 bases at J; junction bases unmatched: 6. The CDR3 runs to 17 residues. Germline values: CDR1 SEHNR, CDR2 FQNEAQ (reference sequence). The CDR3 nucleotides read TGTGCCAGCAGCTTAGCTAGAGACAGGGGGCGAACAGATACGCAGTATTTT. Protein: CASSLARDRGRTDTQYF.

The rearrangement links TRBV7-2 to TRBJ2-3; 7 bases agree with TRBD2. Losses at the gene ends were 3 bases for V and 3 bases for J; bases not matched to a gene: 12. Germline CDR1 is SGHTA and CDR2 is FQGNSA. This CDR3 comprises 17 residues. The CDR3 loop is CASSFRGVKIITDTQYF. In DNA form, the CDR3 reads TGTGCCAGCAGCTTTCGGGGGGTTAAGATAATAACAGATACGCAGTATTTT.